This TCR beta chain emerged from a study of T cell responses to AZD1222 COVID-19 vaccine. Study-level results: Baseline testing showed seropositivity in only a handful of AZD1222 recipients. The CD4 TCRs associated with vaccination extended across spike and predominated at 160-218 and 743-854. Repertoires were obtained solely post-peak T cell response. Most donors were white British, females outnumbered males, and clonal diversity was possibly underestimated.

Remarks on this clone: Its antigen is still unknown.

Repertoires were generated with immunoSEQ multiplex PCR, while TCRdb's copy carries only in-frame clones and drops some. This table has some 160,000 clones, 85% to 95% appearing once. V gave up 5 bases and J gave up 5 bases, with 12 bases separating them. This CDR3 contains 13 residues. The V and J genes are TRBV12-3 or TRBV12-4 and TRBJ1-1; unclear D gene. Material: peripheral blood, obtained on day 0 of AZD1222 vaccination. This receptor was obtained from an adult in good health. The CDR3 DNA reads as TGTGCCAGCAGTCATAAAGGCGGGACTGAAGCTTTCTTT. It yields the protein CASSHKGGTEAFF.